This T cell receptor (beta chain) was documented in a study of T cells of healthy individuals. This clonotype occurred a few times. TCRdb reanalysed the 5' RACE reads using MiXCR and keeps one entry per CDR3 protein. The sample lists 95,000 to 100,000 distinct CDR3 sequences, around 17% seen once, with roughly 6.2% in the top ten. Losses at the gene ends were 5 bases for V and 6 bases for J; bases not matched to a gene: 12. CDR1 and CDR2 (germline): SGHTA, FQGTGA. The CDR3 extends over 16 amino acids. The receptor comes from a human donor in good health. This chain connects TRBV7-3 to TRBJ2-1, with 8 positions matching TRBD2. CDR3 nucleotides: TGTGCCAGCAGCAAAGAGGCCGGGACTAGTGTCAATGAGCAGTTCTTC. It is translated as CASSKEAGTSVNEQFF.